This T cell receptor beta chain appears in the sequencing data of a study of cytomegalovirus exposure and HLA in healthy donors. Overall study findings and caveats: The Asian-associated ancestry cluster reportedly had fewer N-insertions than the approximately 630-donor mean in a later analysis. A later analysis linked a missense DCLRE1C variant to TCR beta V- and J-gene trimming.

The PCR was carried out with 60 Vbeta primers and 13 Jbeta primers. Generated by immunoSEQ multiplex PCR, the TCRdb table keeps only in-frame clones and is missing some. The data contain about 160,000 clones, about 80% of them seen just once; the ten biggest clones take up 1.5% to 1.9%. As regards this clone: The antigen remains unidentified.

Material: PBMCs. The origin of this receptor is a man between 35 and 55 years old in good health and CMV-seronegative.

The CDR3 DNA follows: TGTGCCAGCAGTTTGGGACTAGCGGGAGTCAATGAGCAGTTCTTC. This encodes CASSLGLAGVNEQFF. V and J are TRBV27 and TRBJ2-1, with 14 bases aligning to TRBD2. V lost 3 bases to trimming and J lost 6 bases; unmatched junction nucleotides: 1. Germline lookup yields CDR1 MNHEY and CDR2 SMNVEV (reference sequence). The CDR3 totals 15 residues.